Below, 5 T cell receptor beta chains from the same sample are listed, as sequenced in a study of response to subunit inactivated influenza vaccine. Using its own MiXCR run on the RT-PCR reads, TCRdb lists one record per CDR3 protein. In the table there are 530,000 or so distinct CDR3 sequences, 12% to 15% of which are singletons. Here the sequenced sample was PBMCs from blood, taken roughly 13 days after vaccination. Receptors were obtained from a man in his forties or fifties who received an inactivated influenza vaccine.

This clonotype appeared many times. CDR3 bases: TGTGCCAGCAGTTTTGGGTGGGGGAGCTCCTACGAGCAGTACTTC. Amino acid sequence: CASSFGWGSSYEQYF. The rearrangement links TRBV12-3 or TRBV12-4 to TRBJ2-7; D tentatively fits TRBD1 or TRBD2 (5 bases each). The CDR3 is made up of 15 amino acids. V dropped 3 bases and J dropped 0 bases, with 12 bases sitting between them.

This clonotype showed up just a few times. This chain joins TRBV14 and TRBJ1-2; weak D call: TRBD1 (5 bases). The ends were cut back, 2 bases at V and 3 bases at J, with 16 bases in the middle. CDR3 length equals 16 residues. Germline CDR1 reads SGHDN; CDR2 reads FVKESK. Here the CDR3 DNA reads TGTGCCAGCAGCCAACGAGCCTCTCGGGGGGACTATGGCTACACCTTC. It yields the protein CASSQRASRGDYGYTF.

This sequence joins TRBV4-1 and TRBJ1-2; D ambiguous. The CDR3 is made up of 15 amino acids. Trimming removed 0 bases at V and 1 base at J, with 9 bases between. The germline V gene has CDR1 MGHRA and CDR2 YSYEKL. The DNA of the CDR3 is TGCGCCAGCAGCCAAGAATCAACGGTTAACTATGGCTACACCTTC. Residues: CASSQESTVNYGYTF.

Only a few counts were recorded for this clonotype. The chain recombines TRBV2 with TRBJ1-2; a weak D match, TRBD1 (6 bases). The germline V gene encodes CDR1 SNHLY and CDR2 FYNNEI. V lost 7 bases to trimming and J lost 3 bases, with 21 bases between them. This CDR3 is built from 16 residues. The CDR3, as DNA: TGTGCCAGCAAAAGGGGGACAAGGGGGGTCGACTATGGCTACACCTTC. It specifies CASKRGTRGVDYGYTF. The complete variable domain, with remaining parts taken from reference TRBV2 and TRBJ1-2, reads EPEVTQTPSHQVTQMGQEVILRCVPISNHLYFYWYRQILGQKVEFLVSFYNNEISEKSEIFDDQFSVERPDGSNFTLKIRSTKLEDSAMYFCASKRGTRGVDYGYTFGSGTRLTVV.

The CDR3: CASSLGGTLSYEQYF. CDR3 nucleotide sequence: TGTGCCAGCAGCTTAGGAGGGACACTATCCTACGAGCAGTACTTC. The rearrangement joins TRBV7-2 to TRBJ2-7; possibly TRBD1 for D (6 bases). This CDR3 is built from 15 residues. Germline assignment: CDR1 SGHTA and CDR2 FQGNSA. Deletions cut 1 base from V and 1 base from J, with 11 bases between. Complete variable domain (other parts from reference TRBV7-2 and TRBJ2-7): GAGVSQSPSNKVTEKGKDVELRCDPISGHTALYWYRQSLGQGLEFLIYFQGNSAPDKSGLPSDRFSAERTGGSVSTLTIQRTQQEDSAVYLCASSLGGTLSYEQYFGPGTRLTVT.